The clone carrying this TCR beta chain was picked up a small number of times. Its antigen is undetermined. These data are taken from a study of beta chain features in type 1 diabetes. Germline V gene lookup returns CDR1 LGHNA and CDR2 YSLEER. This CDR3 has 18 residues. The V segment lost 0 bases and the J segment 7 bases; nucleotides outside the gene matches: 13. TCRB transcripts that were expressed got sequenced, as all of the isolated RNA had been reverse transcribed. Repertoires were generated with immunoSEQ multiplex PCR, while TCRdb's copy carries only in-frame clones and drops some. This table has about 260,000 clones, about a fifth appearing once. The study, taken as a whole, reports: All four CD4+ subsets of Type 1 diabetes patients contained TCRB CDR3s that were moderately but significantly shorter. A cDNA-based sequencing approach could over-represent cells with high TCR expression.

This chain joins TRBV4-3 and TRBJ2-1; 9 bases are a match to TRBD2. Input material: naive CD4+ T cells from blood. The sequence came from a woman aged 40 to 50 with type 1 diabetes. CDR3 sequence reads: CASSQDREDSGGINEQFF. The CDR3 DNA follows: TGCGCCAGCAGCCAAGATCGCGAAGATAGCGGGGGAATAAATGAGCAGTTCTTC.